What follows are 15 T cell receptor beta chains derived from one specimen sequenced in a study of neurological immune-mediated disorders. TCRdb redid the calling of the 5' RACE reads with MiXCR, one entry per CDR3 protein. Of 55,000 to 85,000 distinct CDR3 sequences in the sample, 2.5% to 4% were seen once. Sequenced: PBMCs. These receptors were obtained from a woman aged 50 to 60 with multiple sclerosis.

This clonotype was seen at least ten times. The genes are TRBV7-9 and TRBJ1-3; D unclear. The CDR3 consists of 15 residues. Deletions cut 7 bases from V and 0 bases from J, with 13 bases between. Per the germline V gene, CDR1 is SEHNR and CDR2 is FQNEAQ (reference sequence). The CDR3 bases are TGTGCCAGCAACCCTACGGGGTTCTCTGGAAACACCATATATTTT. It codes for CASNPTGFSGNTIYF.

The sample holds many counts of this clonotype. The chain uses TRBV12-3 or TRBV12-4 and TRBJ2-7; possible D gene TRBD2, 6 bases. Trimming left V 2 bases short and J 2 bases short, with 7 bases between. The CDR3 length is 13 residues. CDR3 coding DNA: TGTGCCAGCAGTTTAACTAGCACCTACGAGCAGTACTTC. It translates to CASSLTSTYEQYF.

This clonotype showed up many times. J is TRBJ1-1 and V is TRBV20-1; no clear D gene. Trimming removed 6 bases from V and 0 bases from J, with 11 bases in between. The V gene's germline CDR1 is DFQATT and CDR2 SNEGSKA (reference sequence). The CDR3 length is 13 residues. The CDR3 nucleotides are TGCAGTGCCCAGCTAGTCCTGAACACTGAAGCTTTCTTT. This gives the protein CSAQLVLNTEAFF.

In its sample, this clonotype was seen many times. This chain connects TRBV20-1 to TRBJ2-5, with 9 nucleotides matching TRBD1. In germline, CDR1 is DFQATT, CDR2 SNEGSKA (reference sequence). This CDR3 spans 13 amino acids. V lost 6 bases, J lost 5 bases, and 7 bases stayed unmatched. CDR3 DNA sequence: TGCAGTGCCCAAACAGGGGGCCGGGAGACCCAGTACTTC. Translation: CSAQTGGRETQYF.

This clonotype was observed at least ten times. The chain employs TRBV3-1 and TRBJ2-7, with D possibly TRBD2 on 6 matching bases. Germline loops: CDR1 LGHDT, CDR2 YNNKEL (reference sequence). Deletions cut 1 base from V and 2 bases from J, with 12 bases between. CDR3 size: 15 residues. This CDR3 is CASSQAEGPTYEQYF. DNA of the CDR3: TGTGCCAGCAGCCAAGCGGAGGGACCCACCTACGAGCAGTACTTC.

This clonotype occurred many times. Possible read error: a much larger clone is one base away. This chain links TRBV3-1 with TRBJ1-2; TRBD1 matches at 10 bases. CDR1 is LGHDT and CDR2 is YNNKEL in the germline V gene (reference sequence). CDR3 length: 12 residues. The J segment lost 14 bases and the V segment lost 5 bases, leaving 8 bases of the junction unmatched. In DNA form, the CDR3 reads TGTGCCAGCAGCGCGGGACAGGGGAGTCAAACCTTC. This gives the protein CASSAGQGSQTF.

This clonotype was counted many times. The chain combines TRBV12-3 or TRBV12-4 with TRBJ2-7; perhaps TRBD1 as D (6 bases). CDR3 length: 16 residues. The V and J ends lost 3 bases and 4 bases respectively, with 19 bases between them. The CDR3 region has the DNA TGTGCCAGCAGTTTGGGTCTGAGGGGGAGTACGTACGAGCAGTACTTC. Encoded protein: CASSLGLRGSTYEQYF.

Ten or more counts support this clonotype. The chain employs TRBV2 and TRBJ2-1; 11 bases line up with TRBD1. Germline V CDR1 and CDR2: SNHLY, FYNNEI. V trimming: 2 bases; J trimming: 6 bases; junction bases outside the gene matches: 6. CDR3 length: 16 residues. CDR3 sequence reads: CASSERGGTGGNEQFF. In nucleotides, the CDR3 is TGTGCCAGCAGTGAAAGGGGAGGGACAGGGGGCAATGAGCAGTTCTTC. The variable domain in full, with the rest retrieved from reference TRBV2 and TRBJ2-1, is EPEVTQTPSHQVTQMGQEVILRCVPISNHLYFYWYRQILGQKVEFLVSFYNNEISEKSEIFDDQFSVERPDGSNFTLKIRSTKLEDSAMYFCASSERGGTGGNEQFFGPGTRLTVL.

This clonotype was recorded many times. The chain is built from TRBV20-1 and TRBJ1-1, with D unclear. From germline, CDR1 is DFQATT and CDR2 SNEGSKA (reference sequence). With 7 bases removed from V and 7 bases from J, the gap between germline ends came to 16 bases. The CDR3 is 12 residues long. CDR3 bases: TGCAGTGTCTACTGGGGAGCAGTTGAAGCTTTCTTT. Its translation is CSVYWGAVEAFF.

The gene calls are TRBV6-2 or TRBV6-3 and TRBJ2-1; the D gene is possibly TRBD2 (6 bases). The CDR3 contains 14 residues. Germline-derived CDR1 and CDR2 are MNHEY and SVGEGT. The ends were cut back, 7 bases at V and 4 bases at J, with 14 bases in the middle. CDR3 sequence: CASTFSGQYNEQFF. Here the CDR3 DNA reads TGTGCCAGCACCTTTAGCGGACAATACAATGAGCAGTTCTTC.

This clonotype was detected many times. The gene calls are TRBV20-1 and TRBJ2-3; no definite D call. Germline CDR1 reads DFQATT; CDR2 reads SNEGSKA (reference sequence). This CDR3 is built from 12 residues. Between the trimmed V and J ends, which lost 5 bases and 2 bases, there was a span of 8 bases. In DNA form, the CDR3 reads TGCAGTGCTCCCGCCCTCACAGATACGCAGTATTTT. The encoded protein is CSAPALTDTQYF.

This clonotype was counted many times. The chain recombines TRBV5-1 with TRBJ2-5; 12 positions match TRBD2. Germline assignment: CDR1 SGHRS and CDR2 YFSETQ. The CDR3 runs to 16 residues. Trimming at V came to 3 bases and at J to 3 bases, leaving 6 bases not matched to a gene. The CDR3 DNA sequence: TGCGCCAGCAGCTCCGGATCTAGCGGGGGGGAAGAGACCCAGTACTTC. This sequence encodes CASSSGSSGGEETQYF.

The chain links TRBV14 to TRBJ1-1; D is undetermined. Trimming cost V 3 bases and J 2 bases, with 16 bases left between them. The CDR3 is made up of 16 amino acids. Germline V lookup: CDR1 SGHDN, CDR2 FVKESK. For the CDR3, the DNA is TGTGCCAGCAGCCACCGCGTCCTATGGGGAAACACTGAAGCTTTCTTT. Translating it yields CASSHRVLWGNTEAFF.

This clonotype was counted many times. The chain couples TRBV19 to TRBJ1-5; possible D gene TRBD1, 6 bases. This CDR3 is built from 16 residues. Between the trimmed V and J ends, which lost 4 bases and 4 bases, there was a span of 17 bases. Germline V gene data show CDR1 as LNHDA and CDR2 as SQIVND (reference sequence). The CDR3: CASSTSGTRSNQPQHF. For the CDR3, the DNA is TGTGCCAGTAGTACCTCCGGGACACGAAGTAATCAGCCCCAGCATTTT.

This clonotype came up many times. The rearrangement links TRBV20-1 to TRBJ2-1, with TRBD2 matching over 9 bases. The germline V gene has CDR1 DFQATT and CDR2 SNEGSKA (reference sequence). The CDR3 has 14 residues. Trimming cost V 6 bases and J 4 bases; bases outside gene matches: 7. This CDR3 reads CSATKRGVYNEQFF. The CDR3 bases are TGCAGTGCAACTAAGCGGGGGGTATACAATGAGCAGTTCTTC.